This section outlines one T cell receptor (beta chain) sequence together with its context. What it binds is unknown. These data come from a study of T-cell memory formation after mild COVID-19. Study-level background: Most TCR clusters belonged to a single donor. Study-wide findings and caveats: Day 15 to 85 contractors were CD4/CD8 balanced; later expanders leaned CD4+. Researchers report contracting CD4+ clones mostly in CM and EM, with CD8+ clones in EMRA. What remained unconfirmed was the SARS-CoV-2 specificity of second-wave clones peaking on day 37.

Using its own MiXCR run on the 5' RACE reads, TCRdb lists one record per CDR3 protein. The sample shows some 160,000 distinct CDR3 sequences, roughly 31% of them seen only once. The CDR3 covers 17 residues. The V gene's germline CDR1 is MNHEY and CDR2 SVGEGT. Trimming cost V 5 bases and J 2 bases, with 22 bases left between them. The sequence was collected from an adult woman who had mild COVID-19 (a few samples of this study predate the infection). Cell type and time point are not known. The chain recombines TRBV6-2 or TRBV6-3 with TRBJ2-7; D call uncertain. The specimen was PBMCs or a T cell subset sorted from them (not recorded which). The CDR3 nucleotides read TGTGCCAGCAGTCCTGCCTCCTGGCGCCCGCCTCCCTACGAGCAGTACTTC. Amino acid sequence: CASSPASWRPPPYEQYF.